These 11 T cell receptor beta chains were all obtained from the same sample, sequenced in a study of blood T cell repertoires in COVID-19. Sequenced by immunoSEQ multiplex PCR; TCRdb stores in-frame clones only, minus some. The sample includes around 210,000 clones, about 88% seen only once; the top ten take over 15%. The sequenced sample consisted of peripheral blood. These receptors all stem from a man in his forties or fifties with COVID-19, enrolled during active disease.

V and J are TRBV19 and TRBJ2-5; a weak D match, TRBD2 (5 bases). The CDR3 spans 11 residues. The germline CDR1 and CDR2 sequences are LNHDA and SQIVND (reference sequence). V was pared by 6 bases and J by 3 bases, with 5 bases between. This chain's CDR3 is CASRGEETQYF. CDR3 coding DNA: TGTGCCAGTAGGGGAGAAGAGACCCAGTACTTC.

This chain joins TRBV7-2 and TRBJ2-5; D perhaps matches TRBD2 (6 bases). Trimming removed 1 base from V and 5 bases from J, with 14 bases in between. This CDR3 has 15 amino acids. CDR1 and CDR2 (germline): SGHTA, FQGNSA. DNA for the CDR3: TGTGCCAGCAGCTTAGTCCGGGGGTTAGGGGAGACCCAGTACTTC. It codes for CASSLVRGLGETQYF.

In the case of this clone: At the DNA level, this CDR3 is encoded by other sequences in the same sample as well. The chain couples TRBV28 to TRBJ1-4, with 9 bases lining up with TRBD1. Germline V gene sequence: CDR1 MDHEN, CDR2 SYDVKM. CDR3 length: 14 residues. The junction had 4 bases not matched to a gene; V was cut back by 3 bases and J by 8 bases. The CDR3 loop is CASSLDRGREKLFF. CDR3 nucleotides: TGTGCCAGCAGTTTGGACAGGGGAAGAGAAAAACTGTTTTTT.

The chain couples TRBV27 to TRBJ1-4; 7 bases agree with TRBD1. Trimming removed 6 bases from V and 0 bases from J; junction bases left unmatched: 4. CDR1 and CDR2 (germline): MNHEY, SMNVEV (reference sequence). This CDR3 spans 15 amino acids. The DNA for the CDR3 is TGTGCCAGCAGCGACAGGGCCACAACTAATGAAAAACTGTTTTTT. The encoded protein is CASSDRATTNEKLFF.

The chain links TRBV2 to TRBJ1-5, with D tentatively TRBD1 (5 bases). This CDR3 has 15 amino acids. The germline V and J ends were trimmed by 5 bases and 0 bases, with 11 bases remaining between them. Germline V lookup: CDR1 SNHLY, CDR2 FYNNEI. The CDR3 here is CASSLGGGSNQPQHF. Written as DNA, the CDR3 is TGTGCCAGCAGTCTCGGGGGAGGTAGCAATCAGCCCCAGCATTTT.

The chain links TRBV6-4 to TRBJ2-3; no reliable D call. Germline lookup yields CDR1 MRHNA and CDR2 SNTAGT. CDR3 length equals 14 residues. Deletions cut 2 bases from V and 5 bases from J, with 11 bases between. Here the CDR3 reads CASSDTGGVDTQYF. The CDR3 DNA reads as TGTGCCAGCAGTGACACGGGTGGTGTAGATACGCAGTATTTT.

V usage is TRBV5-4 and J usage is TRBJ2-7; D not resolved. V gave up 3 bases and J gave up 5 bases, with 9 bases separating them. Germline V gene data show CDR1 as SGHNT and CDR2 as YYREEE (reference sequence). The CDR3 is made up of 12 amino acids. Here the CDR3 reads CASSSNSDEQYF. The CDR3 nucleotides are TGTGCCAGCAGCTCGAACTCGGACGAGCAGTACTTC.

The chain has TRBV7-8 and TRBJ2-2, with a possible D match to TRBD2 (6 bases). CDR1 is SGHVS, CDR2 FQNEAQ, per germline. V shed 1 base and J shed 0 bases, with 9 bases lying between them. The CDR3 covers 16 residues. In DNA, the CDR3 is TGTGCCAGCAGCTTAGTCGGAGGGTCGAACACCGGGGAGCTGTTTTTT. This codes for CASSLVGGSNTGELFF.

This clone has a single count. The chain uses TRBV6-2 or TRBV6-3 and TRBJ1-4, with D perhaps matching TRBD1 (5 bases). Germline values: CDR1 MNHEY, CDR2 SVGEGT. The length of the CDR3 is 15 residues. The V gene lost 6 bases and the J gene lost 6 bases, with 17 bases spanning the gap. The CDR3 reads CASSLQGTGHEKLFF. The CDR3 DNA reads as TGTGCCAGCAGCCTCCAGGGTACCGGTCATGAAAAACTGTTTTTT.

The chain combines TRBV20-1 with TRBJ2-4, with a weak D call TRBD2 (6 bases). The germline V gene has CDR1 DFQATT and CDR2 SNEGSKA (reference sequence). V lost 3 bases to trimming and J lost 2 bases, with 14 bases between them. The CDR3 sequence is 15 residues long. CDR3 nucleotides: TGCAGTGCTAGTTTCGGGAGCGGGTCCAAAAACATTCAGTACTTC. As protein: CSASFGSGSKNIQYF.

The chain couples TRBV6-5 to TRBJ2-5; maybe TRBD2 (6 bases). Trimming shortened V by 1 base and J by 5 bases, and 17 bases separated the two germline ends. Germline lookup yields CDR1 MNHEY and CDR2 SVGAGI. The CDR3 has 16 amino acids. The CDR3: CASSYLTTGVRETQYF. The CDR3 coding sequence is TGTGCCAGCAGTTACTTGACCACGGGGGTAAGGGAGACCCAGTACTTC.